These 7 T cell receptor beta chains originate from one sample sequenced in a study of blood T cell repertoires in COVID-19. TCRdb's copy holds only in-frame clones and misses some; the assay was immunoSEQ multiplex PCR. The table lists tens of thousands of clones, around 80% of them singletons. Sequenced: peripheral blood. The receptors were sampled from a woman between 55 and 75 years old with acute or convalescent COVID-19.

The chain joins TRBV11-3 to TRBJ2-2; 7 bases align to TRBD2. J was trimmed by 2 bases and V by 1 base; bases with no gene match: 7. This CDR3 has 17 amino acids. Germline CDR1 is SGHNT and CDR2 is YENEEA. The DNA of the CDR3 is TGTGCCAGCAGCTTAGCTCCGGGACTATCAAACACCGGGGAGCTGTTTTTT. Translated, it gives CASSLAPGLSNTGELFF. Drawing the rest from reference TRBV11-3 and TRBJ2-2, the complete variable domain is EAGVVQSPRYKIIEKKQPVAFWCNPISGHNTLYWYLQNLGQGPELLIRYENEEAVDDSQLPKDRFSAERLKGVDSTLKIQPAELGDSAVYLCASSLAPGLSNTGELFFGEGSRLTVL.

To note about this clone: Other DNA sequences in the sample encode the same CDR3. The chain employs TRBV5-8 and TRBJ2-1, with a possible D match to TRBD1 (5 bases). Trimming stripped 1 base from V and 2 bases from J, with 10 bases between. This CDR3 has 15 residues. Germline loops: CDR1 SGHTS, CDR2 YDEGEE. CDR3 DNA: TGTGCCAGCAGCTTGAGGGGTCAACCCTACAATGAGCAGTTCTTC. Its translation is CASSLRGQPYNEQFF. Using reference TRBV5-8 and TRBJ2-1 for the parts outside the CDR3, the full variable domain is EAGVTQSPTHLIKTRGQQATLRCSPISGHTSVYWYQQALGLGLQFLLWYDEGEERNRGNFPPRFSGRQFPNYSSELNVNALELEDSALYLCASSLRGQPYNEQFFGPGTRLTVL.

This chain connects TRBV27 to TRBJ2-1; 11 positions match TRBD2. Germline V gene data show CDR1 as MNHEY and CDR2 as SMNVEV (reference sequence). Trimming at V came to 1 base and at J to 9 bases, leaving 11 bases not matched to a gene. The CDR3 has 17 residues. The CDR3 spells CASSLWGSGGARSEQFF. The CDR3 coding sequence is TGTGCCAGCAGTTTATGGGGTAGCGGGGGGGCCCGGAGTGAGCAGTTCTTC.

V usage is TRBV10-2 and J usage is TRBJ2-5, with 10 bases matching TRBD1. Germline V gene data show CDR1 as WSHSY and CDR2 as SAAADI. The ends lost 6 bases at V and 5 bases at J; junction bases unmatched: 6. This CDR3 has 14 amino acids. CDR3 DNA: TGCGCCAGCAGAGGGACAGGGGCGAGTGAGACCCAGTACTTC. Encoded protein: CASRGTGASETQYF.

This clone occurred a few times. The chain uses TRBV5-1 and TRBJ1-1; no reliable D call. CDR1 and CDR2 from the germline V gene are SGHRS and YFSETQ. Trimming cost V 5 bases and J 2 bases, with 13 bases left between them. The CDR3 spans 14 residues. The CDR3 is CASSPTAGNTEAFF. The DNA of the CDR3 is TGCGCCAGCAGTCCAACCGCGGGTAACACTGAAGCTTTCTTT. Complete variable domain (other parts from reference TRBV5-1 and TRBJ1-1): KAGVTQTPRYLIKTRGQQVTLSCSPISGHRSVSWYQQTPGQGLQFLFEYFSETQRNKGNFPGRFSGRQFSNSRSEMNVSTLELGDSALYLCASSPTAGNTEAFFGQGTRLTVV.

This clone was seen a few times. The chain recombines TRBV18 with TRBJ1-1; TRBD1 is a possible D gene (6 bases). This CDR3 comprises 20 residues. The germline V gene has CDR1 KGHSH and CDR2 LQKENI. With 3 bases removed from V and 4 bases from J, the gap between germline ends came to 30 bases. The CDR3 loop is CASSPQSRGGGGLRSTEAFF. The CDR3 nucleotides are TGTGCCAGCTCACCCCAAAGTAGGGGGGGTGGGGGGCTGAGAAGCACTGAAGCTTTCTTT.

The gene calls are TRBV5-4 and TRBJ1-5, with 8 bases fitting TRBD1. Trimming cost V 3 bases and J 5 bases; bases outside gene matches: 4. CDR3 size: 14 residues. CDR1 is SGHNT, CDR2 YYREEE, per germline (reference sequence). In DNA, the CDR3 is TGTGCCAGCAGCTCTCAGGGGGCCGATCAGCCCCAGCATTTT. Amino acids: CASSSQGADQPQHF.